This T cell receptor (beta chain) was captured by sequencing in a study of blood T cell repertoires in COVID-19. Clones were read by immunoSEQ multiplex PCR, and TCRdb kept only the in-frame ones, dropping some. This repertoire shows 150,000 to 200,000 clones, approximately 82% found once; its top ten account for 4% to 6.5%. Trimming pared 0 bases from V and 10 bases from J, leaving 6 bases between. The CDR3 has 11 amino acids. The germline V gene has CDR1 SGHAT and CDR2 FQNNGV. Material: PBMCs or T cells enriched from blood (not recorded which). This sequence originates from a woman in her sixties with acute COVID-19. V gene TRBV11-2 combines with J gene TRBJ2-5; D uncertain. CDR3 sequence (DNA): TGTGCCAGCAGCTTAGATCAGAACCAGTACTTC. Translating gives CASSLDQNQYF. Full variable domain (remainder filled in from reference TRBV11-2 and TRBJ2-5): EAGVAQSPRYKIIEKRQSVAFWCNPISGHATLYWYQQILGQGPKLLIQFQNNGVVDDSQLPKDRFSAERLKGVDSTLKIQPAKLEDSAVYLCASSLDQNQYFGPGTRLLVL.